These 9 T cell receptor beta chains were all obtained from the same sample, sequenced in a study of blood T cell repertoires in COVID-19. TCRdb keeps only in-frame clones here, not all; method: immunoSEQ multiplex PCR. The sample holds 250,000 or so clones, around 88% seen once. Sequenced material: peripheral blood. The receptor set was obtained from a man older than 75 with acute or convalescent COVID-19.

The sample holds one count of this clone. The chain carries TRBV5-1 and TRBJ2-7, with 8 bases that match TRBD1. Trimming took 1 base from V and 3 from J; bases not matched to a gene: 6. CDR3 length: 15 amino acids. Germline V gene lookup returns CDR1 SGHRS and CDR2 YFSETQ. CDR3 protein: CASSLLAGGGYEQYF. Here the CDR3 DNA reads TGCGCCAGCAGCTTGTTGGCAGGGGGCGGCTACGAGCAGTACTTC.

CDR3: CASGGLADYNEQFF. Written as DNA, the CDR3 is TGCGCCAGCGGGGGACTAGCGGATTACAATGAGCAGTTCTTC. J is TRBJ2-1 and V is TRBV10-1; TRBD2 aligns across 11 bases. Unmatched junction bases numbered 4, after V lost 8 bases and J lost 4 bases. Germline V gene lookup returns CDR1 WNHNN and CDR2 SYGVQD (reference sequence). This CDR3 has 14 amino acids.

The chain recombines TRBV5-1 with TRBJ2-5, with 7 bases fitting TRBD2. This CDR3 is 14 amino acids long. Trimming cost V 3 bases and J 3 bases; bases outside gene matches: 5. The V gene's germline CDR1 is SGHRS and CDR2 YFSETQ. CDR3 loop: CASSWEGLEETQYF. In DNA, the CDR3 is TGCGCCAGCAGCTGGGAGGGACTCGAAGAGACCCAGTACTTC.

The chain uses TRBV29-1 and TRBJ2-1, with TRBD1 identical over 9 bases. The CDR3 extends over 12 amino acids. CDR1 is SQVTM and CDR2 is ANQGSEA in the germline V gene. V was pared by 8 bases and J by 6 bases, with 5 bases of the junction left unmatched. The CDR3 loop is CSIGTGFNEQFF. Written as DNA, the CDR3 is TGCAGCATAGGGACAGGGTTCAATGAGCAGTTCTTC.

The rearrangement uses TRBV4-3 and TRBJ2-2; TRBD1 agrees at 9 bases. The V gene's germline CDR1 is LGHNA and CDR2 YSLEER. V shed 4 bases and J 5 bases; nucleotides not matched to a gene: 8. This CDR3 is 16 amino acids long. The CDR3 region is CASSLSGTGRTGELFF. Written as DNA, the CDR3 is TGCGCCAGCAGCCTCAGCGGGACAGGGAGAACCGGGGAGCTGTTTTTT.

As for this clone: The sample has other DNA sequences that encode this CDR3 too. The chain has TRBV25-1 and TRBJ1-3; no firm D call. Deletions cut 2 bases from V and 0 bases from J, with 8 bases between. Per germline, CDR1 MGHDK and CDR2 SYGVNS. The CDR3 is 15 residues long. The CDR3, as DNA: TGTGCCAGCAGTGAAGGCGGCTCCTCTGGAAACACCATATATTTT. Its translation: CASSEGGSSGNTIYF.

V is TRBV7-9 and J is TRBJ2-6; 10 nucleotides match TRBD1. The J segment lost 4 bases and the V segment lost 5 bases, leaving 5 bases of the junction unmatched. In germline, CDR1 is SEHNR, CDR2 FQNEAQ (reference sequence). The CDR3 is made up of 16 amino acids. The CDR3 DNA reads as TGTGCCAGCAGCCCCGACAGGGGGCGCGGGGCCAACGTCCTGACTTTC. Translation gives CASSPDRGRGANVLTF.

The count of this clone is one. The chain joins TRBV28 to TRBJ1-1; a weak D match, TRBD1 (5 bases). CDR1 and CDR2 from the germline V gene are MDHEN and SYDVKM. CDR3 length equals 12 residues. Trimming cost V 3 bases and J 8 bases, with 10 bases left between them. The chain's CDR3 is CASSLRAGEAFF. The CDR3 bases are TGTGCCAGCAGTTTGAGAGCAGGGGAAGCTTTCTTT. The complete variable domain, with remaining parts taken from reference TRBV28 and TRBJ1-1, reads DVKVTQSSRYLVKRTGEKVFLECVQDMDHENMFWYRQDPGLGLRLIYFSYDVKMKEKGDIPEGYSVSREKKERFSLILESASTNQTSMYLCASSLRAGEAFFGQGTRLTVV.

This clone was recorded only once. The J gene is TRBJ2-3, the V gene TRBV5-4; TRBD2 matches at 7 bases. V lost 4 bases and J lost 2; bases outside the gene matches: 7. Germline V gene sequence: CDR1 SGHNT, CDR2 YYREEE (reference sequence). This CDR3 has 15 amino acids. The CDR3 is CASSLGLGLTDTQYF. The CDR3 nucleotides read TGTGCCAGCAGCCTAGGACTAGGGCTCACAGATACGCAGTATTTT.